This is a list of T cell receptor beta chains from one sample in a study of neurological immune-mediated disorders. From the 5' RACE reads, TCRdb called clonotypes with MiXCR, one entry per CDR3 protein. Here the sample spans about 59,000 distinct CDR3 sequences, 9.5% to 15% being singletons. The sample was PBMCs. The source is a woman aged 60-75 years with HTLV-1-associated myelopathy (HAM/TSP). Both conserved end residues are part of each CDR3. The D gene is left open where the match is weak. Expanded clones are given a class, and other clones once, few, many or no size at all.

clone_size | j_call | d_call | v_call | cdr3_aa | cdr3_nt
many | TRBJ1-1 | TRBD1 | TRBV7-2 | CASSLPGGNTEAFF | TGTGCCAGCAGCTTACCAGGGGGAAATACTGAAGCTTTCTTT
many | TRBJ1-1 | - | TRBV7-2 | CASSLAGRDTYEAFF | TGTGCCAGCAGCTTAGCCGGTAGGGACACCTATGAAGCTTTCTTT
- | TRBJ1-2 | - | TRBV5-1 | CASGLAAGYGYTF | TGTGCCAGCGGCTTGGCGGCGGGCTATGGCTACACCTTC
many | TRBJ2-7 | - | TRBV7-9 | CASSFTTTSYEQYF | TGTGCCAGCAGCTTCACTACCACCTCCTACGAGCAGTACTTC
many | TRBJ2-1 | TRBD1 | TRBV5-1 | CASSLGGTGSYNEQFF | TGCGCCAGCAGCTTGGGCGGGACAGGGAGCTACAATGAGCAGTTCTTC
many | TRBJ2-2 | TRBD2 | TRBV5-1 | CASSLAPSGDTGELFF | TGCGCCAGCAGCTTGGCCCCCAGCGGGGACACCGGGGAGCTGTTTTTT
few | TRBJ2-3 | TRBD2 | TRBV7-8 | CASSFVAGETDTQYF | TGTGCCAGCAGCTTTGTAGCGGGAGAGACAGATACGCAGTATTTT
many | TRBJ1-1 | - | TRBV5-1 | CASSLVLGSPTTEAFF | TGCGCCAGCAGCTTGGTTCTGGGATCGCCCACCACTGAAGCTTTCTTT
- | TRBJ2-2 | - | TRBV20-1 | CSVRRDLRAGSRNTGELFF | TGCAGTGTTAGACGGGACTTAAGGGCGGGATCCCGTAACACCGGTGAGCTGTTTTTT
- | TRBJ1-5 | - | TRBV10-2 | CASSDPDQPQHF | TGCGCCAGCAGTGACCCCGATCAGCCCCAGCATTTT
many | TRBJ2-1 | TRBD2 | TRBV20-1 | CSATKYSGELYNEQFF | TGCAGTGCTACCAAATATAGCGGGGAACTTTACAATGAGCAGTTCTTC
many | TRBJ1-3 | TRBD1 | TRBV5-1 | CASSRDSSYSGNTIYF | TGCGCCAGCAGCCGGGACAGTAGTTACTCTGGAAACACCATATATTTT
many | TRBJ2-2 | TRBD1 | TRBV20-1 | CSARRQGGTGELFF | TGCAGTGCTAGAAGACAGGGCGGCACCGGGGAGCTGTTTTTT
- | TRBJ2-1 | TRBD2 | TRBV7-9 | CASSLAGTYNEQFF | TGTGCCAGCAGCCTAGCGGGCACCTACAATGAGCAGTTCTTC
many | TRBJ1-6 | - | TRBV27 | CASGTGPYSPLHF | TGTGCCAGCGGAACCGGACCGTATTCACCCCTCCACTTT
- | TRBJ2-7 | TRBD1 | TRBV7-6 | CASSYRTGTEQYF | TGTGCCAGCAGCTACCGGACAGGGACCGAGCAGTACTTC
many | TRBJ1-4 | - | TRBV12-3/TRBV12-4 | CASSFLGGGEKLFF | TGTGCCAGCAGTTTCTTAGGTGGGGGTGAAAAACTGTTTTTT
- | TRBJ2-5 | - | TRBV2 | CASSDTLEGSLQETQYF | TGTGCCAGCAGTGATACCCTGGAAGGCAGCCTCCAAGAGACCCAGTACTTC
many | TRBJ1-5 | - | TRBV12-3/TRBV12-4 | CASSIAVVGADQPQHF | TGTGCCAGCAGTATAGCGGTTGTAGGGGCGGATCAGCCCCAGCATTTT
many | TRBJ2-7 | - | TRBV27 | CAKNTGEQYF | TGTGCCAAAAATACCGGGGAGCAGTACTTC
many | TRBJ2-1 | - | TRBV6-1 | CASSPRGTSYNEQFF | TGTGCCAGCAGTCCCCGAGGGACAAGTTACAATGAGCAGTTCTTC
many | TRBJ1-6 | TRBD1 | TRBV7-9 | CASSSEGARGSPLHF | TGTGCCAGCAGCTCGGAGGGGGCCCGGGGTTCACCCCTCCACTTT
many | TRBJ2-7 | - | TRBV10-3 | CAITAEASAYEQYF | TGTGCCATCACGGCCGAGGCTAGCGCCTACGAGCAGTACTTC
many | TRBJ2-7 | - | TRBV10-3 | CAIRQVLTYEQYF | TGTGCCATCAGGCAGGTACTTACCTACGAGCAGTACTTC
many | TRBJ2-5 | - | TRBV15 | CATSRDPAQETQYF | TGTGCCACCAGCAGAGATCCCGCCCAAGAGACCCAGTACTTC
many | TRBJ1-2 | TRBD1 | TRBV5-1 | CASSSSGTGNYGYTF | TGCGCCAGCAGCTCCTCCGGGACAGGGAACTATGGCTACACCTTC
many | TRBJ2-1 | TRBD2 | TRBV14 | CASSLGAGVWEQFF | TGTGCCAGCAGCCTCGGAGCGGGAGTTTGGGAGCAGTTCTTC
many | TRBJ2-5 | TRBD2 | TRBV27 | CASSPLDVSGSGETQYF | TGTGCCAGCAGTCCCCTAGACGTTAGCGGGAGTGGAGAGACCCAGTACTTC
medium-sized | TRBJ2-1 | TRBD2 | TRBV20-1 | CSARALGSGRSNEQFF | TGCAGTGCTAGGGCCCTCGGGAGCGGGAGGAGCAATGAGCAGTTCTTC
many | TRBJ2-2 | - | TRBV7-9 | CAGDGRPDTGELFF | TGTGCCGGAGATGGGCGGCCAGACACCGGGGAGCTGTTTTTT
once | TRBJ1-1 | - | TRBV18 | CASSLNDRSEAFF | TGTGCCAGCTCACTAAACGACAGGTCTGAAGCTTTCTTT
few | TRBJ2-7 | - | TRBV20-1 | CSANREGRSYEQYF | TGCAGTGCTAACAGGGAGGGCCGCTCCTACGAGCAGTACTTC
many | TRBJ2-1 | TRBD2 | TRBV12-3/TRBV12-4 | CASSLTGGVFRGNEQFF | TGTGCCAGCAGTCTGACGGGGGGGGTTTTCCGGGGCAATGAGCAGTTCTTC
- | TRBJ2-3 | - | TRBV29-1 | CSVGLFGGSASDTQYF | TGCAGCGTGGGACTTTTTGGTGGGAGTGCCTCAGATACGCAGTATTTT
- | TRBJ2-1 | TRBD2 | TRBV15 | CATSIPGRAPNNEQFF | TGTGCCACCAGTATCCCAGGGAGGGCCCCTAACAATGAGCAGTTCTTC
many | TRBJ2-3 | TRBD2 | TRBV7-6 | CASSQGVTSGPSTDTQYF | TGTGCCAGCAGCCAAGGGGTCACTAGCGGTCCTAGCACAGATACGCAGTATTTT
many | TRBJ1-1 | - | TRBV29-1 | CSVGGVGTEAFF | TGCAGCGTTGGGGGAGTAGGAACTGAAGCTTTCTTT
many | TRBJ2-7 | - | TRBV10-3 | CAISESVGQGGEQYF | TGTGCCATCAGTGAGTCGGTGGGGCAGGGAGGCGAGCAGTACTTC
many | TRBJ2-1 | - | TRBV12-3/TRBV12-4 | CASSRTYYDEQFF | TGTGCCAGCAGCCGAACATATTACGATGAGCAGTTCTTC
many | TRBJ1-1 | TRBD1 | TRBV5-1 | CASSLGTGGWNTEAFF | TGCGCCAGCAGCCTCGGGACAGGGGGCTGGAACACTGAAGCTTTCTTT
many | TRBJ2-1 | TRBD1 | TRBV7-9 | CASSNDRVEGEQFF | TGTGCCAGCAGCAACGACAGGGTCGAGGGTGAGCAGTTCTTC
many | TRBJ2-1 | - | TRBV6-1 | CASIYSAVYNEQFF | TGTGCCAGCATTTATAGCGCCGTCTACAATGAGCAGTTCTTC
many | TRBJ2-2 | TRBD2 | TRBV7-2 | CASSLVLGLAGELFF | TGTGCCAGCAGCTTAGTCCTTGGACTAGCCGGGGAGCTGTTTTTT